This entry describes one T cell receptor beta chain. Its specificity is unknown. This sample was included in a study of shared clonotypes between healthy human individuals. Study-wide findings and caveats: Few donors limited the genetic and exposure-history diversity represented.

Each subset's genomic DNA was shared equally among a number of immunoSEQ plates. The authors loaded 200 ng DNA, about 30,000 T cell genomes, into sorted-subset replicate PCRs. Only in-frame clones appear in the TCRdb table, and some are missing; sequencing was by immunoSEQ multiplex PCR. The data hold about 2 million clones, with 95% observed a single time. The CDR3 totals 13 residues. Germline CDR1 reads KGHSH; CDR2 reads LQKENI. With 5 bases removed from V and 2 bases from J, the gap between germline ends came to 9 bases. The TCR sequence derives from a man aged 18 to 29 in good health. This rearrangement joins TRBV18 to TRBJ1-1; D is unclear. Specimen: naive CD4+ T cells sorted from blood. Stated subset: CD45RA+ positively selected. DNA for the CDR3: TGTGCCAGCTCAGAGGCCCAAAACACTGAAGCTTTCTTT. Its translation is CASSEAQNTEAFF.